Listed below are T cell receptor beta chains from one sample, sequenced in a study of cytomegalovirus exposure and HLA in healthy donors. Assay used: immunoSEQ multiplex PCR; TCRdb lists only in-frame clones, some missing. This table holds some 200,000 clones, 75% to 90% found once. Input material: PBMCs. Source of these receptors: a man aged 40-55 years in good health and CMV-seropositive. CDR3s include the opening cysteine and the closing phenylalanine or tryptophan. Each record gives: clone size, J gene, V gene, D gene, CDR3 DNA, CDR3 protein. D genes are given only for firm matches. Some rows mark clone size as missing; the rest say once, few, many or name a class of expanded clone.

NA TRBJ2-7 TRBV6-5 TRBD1 TGTGCCAGCAGGGTCGGGACAGGGTCCTACGAGCAGTACTTC CASRVGTGSYEQYF
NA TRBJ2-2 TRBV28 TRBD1 TGTGCCAGCAGTCCCCGGACAGGGAGAACCGGGGAGCTGTTTTTT CASSPRTGRTGELFF
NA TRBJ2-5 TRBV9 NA TGTGCCAGCAGCGTAGCGGTTGGTCGAGAGACCCAGTACTTC CASSVAVGRETQYF
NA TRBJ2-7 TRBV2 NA TGTGCCAGCAGTGCTCTGGGCAGCCATTACGAGCAGTACTTC CASSALGSHYEQYF
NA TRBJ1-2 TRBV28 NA TGTGCCAGCACCGGGACATTATACTACACCTTC CASTGTLYYTF
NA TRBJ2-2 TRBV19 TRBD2 TGTGCCAGTAGTAGGGTTAGCGGGGGGGCCCACACCGGGGAGCTGTTTTTT CASSRVSGGAHTGELFF
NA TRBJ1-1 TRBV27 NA TGTGCCAGCAGTCTACAGATTGCCGGGGGGCTGAACACTGAAGCTTTCTTT CASSLQIAGGLNTEAFF
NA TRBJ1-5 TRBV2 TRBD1 TGTGCCAGCAGTCCCGGGACAGGGTACAATCAGCCCCAGCATTTT CASSPGTGYNQPQHF
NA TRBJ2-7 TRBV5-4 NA TGTGCCAGCAGCCTGGGGGGGACAGGTGCCTACGAGCAGTACTTC CASSLGGTGAYEQYF
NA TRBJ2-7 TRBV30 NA TGTGCCTGGAGTCTTTCGAGGTCGCCCTACGAGCAGTACTTC CAWSLSRSPYEQYF
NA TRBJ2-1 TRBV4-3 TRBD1 TGCGCCAGCAGAAGACCCCGACTCTCGGGGGGACAGGGCGCCGATGAGCAGTTCTTC CASRRPRLSGGQGADEQFF
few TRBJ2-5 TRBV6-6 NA TGTGCCAGCAGTTACTCAGAACCAACAGGAGAGACCCAGTACTTC CASSYSEPTGETQYF
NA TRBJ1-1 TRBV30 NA TGTGCCTGGAGTGTCGGGGTAGTAAGCACTGAAGCTTTCTTT CAWSVGVVSTEAFF
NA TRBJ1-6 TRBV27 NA TGTGCCAGCAGTTTATCCGACAGCCGTTCACCCCTCCACTTT CASSLSDSRSPLHF
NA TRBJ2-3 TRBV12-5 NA TGTGCTAGTGGTTTGACCGGGGGTCCCAGCACAGATACGCAGTATTTT CASGLTGGPSTDTQYF
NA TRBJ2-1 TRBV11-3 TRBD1 TGTGCCAGCAGCTTAGTTGGACAGGGGGCTGGCAATGAGCAGTTCTTC CASSLVGQGAGNEQFF
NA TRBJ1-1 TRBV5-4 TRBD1 TGTGCCAGCAGCAGGACAGGGTTTTGGACTGAAGCTTTCTTT CASSRTGFWTEAFF
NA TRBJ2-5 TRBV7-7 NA TGTGCTAGCAGCTCGGGCGGGTTCGAGACCCAGTACTTC CASSSGGFETQYF
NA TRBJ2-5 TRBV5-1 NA TGCGCCAGCAGCTTCGCAGGAGGAGAGACCCAGTACTTC CASSFAGGETQYF
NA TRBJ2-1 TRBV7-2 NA TGTGCCAGCAGCACATTTACGGGTTGGGAGCAGTTCTTC CASSTFTGWEQFF
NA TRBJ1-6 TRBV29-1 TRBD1 TGCAGCGACAGGGGACCACTGGGAGACCACTTT CSDRGPLGDHF
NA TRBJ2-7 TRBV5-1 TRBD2 TGCGCCAGCAATAGCGGGGGGTTTCACGAGCAGTACTTC CASNSGGFHEQYF
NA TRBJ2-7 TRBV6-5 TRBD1 TGTGCCAGCGGATCGGGACAGCAAATTCTACGGGAGCAGTACTTC CASGSGQQILREQYF
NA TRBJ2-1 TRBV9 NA TGTGCCAGCAGCGTAGGGGTGGGGCAAGGGGTTAACAATGAGCAGTTCTTC CASSVGVGQGVNNEQFF
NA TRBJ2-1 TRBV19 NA TGTGCCAGTAGTATAGACAGCGGTTACAATGAGCAGTTCTTC CASSIDSGYNEQFF
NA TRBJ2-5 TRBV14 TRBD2 TGTGCCAGCAGCCAAGTTTTCGGGAGGGGGACCCAGTACTTC CASSQVFGRGTQYF
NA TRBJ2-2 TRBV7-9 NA TGTGCCAGCAGGGGGCCCAACACCGGGGAGCTGTTTTTT CASRGPNTGELFF
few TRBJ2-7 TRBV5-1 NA TGCGCCAGCAGCGCTGGACAGATCTCCTACGAGCAGTACTTC CASSAGQISYEQYF
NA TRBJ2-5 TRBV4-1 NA TGCGCCAGCAGCCAAATTTCAGGGAAACAAGAGACCCAGTACTTC CASSQISGKQETQYF
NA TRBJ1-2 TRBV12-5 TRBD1 TGTGCTAGTGGTGCCGGGACAGGGAAAGGGTATGGCTACACCTTC CASGAGTGKGYGYTF
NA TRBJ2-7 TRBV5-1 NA TGCGCCGGCAGCCCCCTCCTGCCGGGGGTATACGAGCAGTACTTC CAGSPLLPGVYEQYF